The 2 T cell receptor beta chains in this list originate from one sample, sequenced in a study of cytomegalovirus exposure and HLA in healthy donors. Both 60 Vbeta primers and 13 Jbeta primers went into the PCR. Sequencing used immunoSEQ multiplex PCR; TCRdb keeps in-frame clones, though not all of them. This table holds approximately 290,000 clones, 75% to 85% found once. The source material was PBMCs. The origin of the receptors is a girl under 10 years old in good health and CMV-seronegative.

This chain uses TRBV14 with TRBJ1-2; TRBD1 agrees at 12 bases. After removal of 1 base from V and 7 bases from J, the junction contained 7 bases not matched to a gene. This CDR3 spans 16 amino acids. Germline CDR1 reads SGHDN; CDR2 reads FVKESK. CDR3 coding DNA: TGTGCCAGCAGCCAAGTACCGGGACAGGGGGCGGCTGGCTACACCTTC. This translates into CASSQVPGQGAAGYTF.

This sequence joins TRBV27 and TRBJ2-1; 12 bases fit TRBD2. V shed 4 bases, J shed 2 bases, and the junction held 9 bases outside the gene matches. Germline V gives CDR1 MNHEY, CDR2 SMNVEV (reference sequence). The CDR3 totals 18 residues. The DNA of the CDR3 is TGTGCCAGCAGTTCAATGAGGACTAGCGGGATACCCTACAATGAGCAGTTCTTC. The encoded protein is CASSSMRTSGIPYNEQFF.